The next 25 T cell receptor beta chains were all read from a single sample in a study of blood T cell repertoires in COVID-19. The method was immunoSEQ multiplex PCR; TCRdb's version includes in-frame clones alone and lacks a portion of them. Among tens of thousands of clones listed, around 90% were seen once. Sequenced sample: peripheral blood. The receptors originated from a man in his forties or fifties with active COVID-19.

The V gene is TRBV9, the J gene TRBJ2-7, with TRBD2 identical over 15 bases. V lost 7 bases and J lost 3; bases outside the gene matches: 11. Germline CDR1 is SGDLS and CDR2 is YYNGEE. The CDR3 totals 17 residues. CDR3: CASLLGLAGGLLYEQYF. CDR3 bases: TGTGCCAGCTTACTTGGACTAGCGGGAGGGCTGCTCTACGAGCAGTACTTC.

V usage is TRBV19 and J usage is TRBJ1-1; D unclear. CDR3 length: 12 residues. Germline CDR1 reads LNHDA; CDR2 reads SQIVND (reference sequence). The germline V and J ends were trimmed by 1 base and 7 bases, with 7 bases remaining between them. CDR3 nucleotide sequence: TGTGCCAGTAGTATAGGAAGAGGTGAAGCTTTCTTT. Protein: CASSIGRGEAFF. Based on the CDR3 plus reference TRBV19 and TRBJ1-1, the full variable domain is DGGITQSPKYLFRKEGQNVTLSCEQNLNHDAMYWYRQDPGQGLRLIYYSQIVNDFQKGDIAEGYSVSREKKESFPLTVTSAQKNPTAFYLCASSIGRGEAFFGQGTRLTVV.

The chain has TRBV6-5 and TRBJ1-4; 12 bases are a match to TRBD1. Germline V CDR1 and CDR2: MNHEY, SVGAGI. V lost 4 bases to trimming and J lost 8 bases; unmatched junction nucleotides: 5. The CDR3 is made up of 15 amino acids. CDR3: CASSFGTGGAEKLFF. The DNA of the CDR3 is TGTGCCAGCAGTTTCGGGACAGGGGGCGCGGAAAAACTGTTTTTT.

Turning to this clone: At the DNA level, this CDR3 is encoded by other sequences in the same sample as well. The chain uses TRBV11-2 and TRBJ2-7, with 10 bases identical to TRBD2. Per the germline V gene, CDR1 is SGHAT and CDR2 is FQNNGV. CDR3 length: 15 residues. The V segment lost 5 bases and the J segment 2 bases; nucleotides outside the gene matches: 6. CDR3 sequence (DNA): TGTGCCAGCAGCCCCAGACTAGCGGGCCCCTACGAGCAGTACTTC. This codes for CASSPRLAGPYEQYF.

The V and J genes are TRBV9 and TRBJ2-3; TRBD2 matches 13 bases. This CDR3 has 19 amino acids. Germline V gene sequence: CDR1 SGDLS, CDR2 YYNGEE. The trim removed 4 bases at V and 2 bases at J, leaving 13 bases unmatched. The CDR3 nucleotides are TGTGCCAGCAGCCCCGGCGGGACTAGCGGGGCCAGTTACACAGATACGCAGTATTTT. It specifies CASSPGGTSGASYTDTQYF. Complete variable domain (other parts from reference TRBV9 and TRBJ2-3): DSGVTQTPKHLITATGQRVTLRCSPRSGDLSVYWYQQSLDQGLQFLIQYYNGEERAKGNILERFSAQQFPDLHSELNLSSLELGDSALYFCASSPGGTSGASYTDTQYFGPGTRLTVL.

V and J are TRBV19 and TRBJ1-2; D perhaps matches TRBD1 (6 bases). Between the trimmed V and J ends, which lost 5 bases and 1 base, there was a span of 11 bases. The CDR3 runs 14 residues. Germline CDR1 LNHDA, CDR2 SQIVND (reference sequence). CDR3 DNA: TGTGCCAGTAGTCCCGGGACACTTAACTATGGCTACACCTTC. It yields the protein CASSPGTLNYGYTF.

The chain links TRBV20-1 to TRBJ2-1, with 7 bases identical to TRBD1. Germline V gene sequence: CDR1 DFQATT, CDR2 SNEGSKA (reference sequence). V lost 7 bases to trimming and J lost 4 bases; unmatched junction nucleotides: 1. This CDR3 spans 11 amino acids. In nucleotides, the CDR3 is TGCAGTGGGACAGGTTACAATGAGCAGTTCTTC. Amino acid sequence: CSGTGYNEQFF.

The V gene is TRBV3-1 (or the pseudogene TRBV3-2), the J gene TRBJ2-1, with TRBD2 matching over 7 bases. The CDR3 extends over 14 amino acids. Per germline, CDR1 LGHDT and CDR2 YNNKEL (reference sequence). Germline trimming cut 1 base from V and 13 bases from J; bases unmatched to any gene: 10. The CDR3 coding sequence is TGTGCCAGCAGCCAAGGCGCGAGGACTAGTCGACAGTTCTTC. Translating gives CASSQGARTSRQFF.

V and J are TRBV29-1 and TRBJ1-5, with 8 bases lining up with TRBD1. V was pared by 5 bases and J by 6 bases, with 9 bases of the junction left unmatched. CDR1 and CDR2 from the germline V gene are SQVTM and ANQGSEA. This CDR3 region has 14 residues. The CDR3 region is CSVSWAGGTQPQHF. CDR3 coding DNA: TGCAGCGTTAGTTGGGCAGGGGGCACTCAGCCCCAGCATTTT.

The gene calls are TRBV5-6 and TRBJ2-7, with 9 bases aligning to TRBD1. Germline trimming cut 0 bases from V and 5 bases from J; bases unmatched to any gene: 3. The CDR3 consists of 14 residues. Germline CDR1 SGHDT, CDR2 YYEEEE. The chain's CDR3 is CASSLGQGVDEQYF. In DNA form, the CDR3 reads TGTGCCAGCAGCTTGGGACAGGGGGTCGACGAGCAGTACTTC.

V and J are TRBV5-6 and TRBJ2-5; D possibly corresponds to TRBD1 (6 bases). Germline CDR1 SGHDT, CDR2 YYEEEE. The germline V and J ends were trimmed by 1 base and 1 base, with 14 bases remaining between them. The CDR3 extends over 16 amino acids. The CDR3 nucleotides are TGTGCCAGCAGCTTGCTACGGCAGGGGATCCAAGAGACCCAGTACTTC. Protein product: CASSLLRQGIQETQYF.

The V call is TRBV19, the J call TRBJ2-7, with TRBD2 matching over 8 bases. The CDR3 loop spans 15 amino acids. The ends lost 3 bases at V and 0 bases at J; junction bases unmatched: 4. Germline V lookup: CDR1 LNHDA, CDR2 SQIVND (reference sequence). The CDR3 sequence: CASSISGGSSYEQYF. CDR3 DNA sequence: TGTGCCAGTAGTATCTCGGGGGGGAGCTCCTACGAGCAGTACTTC.

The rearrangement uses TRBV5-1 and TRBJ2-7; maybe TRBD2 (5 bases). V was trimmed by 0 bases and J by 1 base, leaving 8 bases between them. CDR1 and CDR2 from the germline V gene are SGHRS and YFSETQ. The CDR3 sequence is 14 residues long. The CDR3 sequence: CASSLEGASYEQYF. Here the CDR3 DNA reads TGCGCCAGCAGCTTGGAGGGAGCGTCCTACGAGCAGTACTTC.

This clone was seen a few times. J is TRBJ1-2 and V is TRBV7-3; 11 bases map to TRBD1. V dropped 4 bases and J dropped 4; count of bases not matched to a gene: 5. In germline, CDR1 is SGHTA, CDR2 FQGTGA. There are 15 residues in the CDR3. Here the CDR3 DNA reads TGTGCCAGCAGCTCAACCGGGACAGGGGGCTATGGCTACACCTTC. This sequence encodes CASSSTGTGGYGYTF.

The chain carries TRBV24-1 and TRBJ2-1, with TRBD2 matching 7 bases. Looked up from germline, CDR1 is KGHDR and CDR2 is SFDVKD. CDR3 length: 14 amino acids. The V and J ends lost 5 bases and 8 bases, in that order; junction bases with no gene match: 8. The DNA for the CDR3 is TGTGCCACCAGTGGCGGGGGAATGGGGCATGAGCAGTTCTTC. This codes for CATSGGGMGHEQFF.

The CDR3, as DNA: TGTGCCAGCAGCTTAGATCGCGGGAGTAACACCGGGGAGCTGTTTTTT. Translating gives CASSLDRGSNTGELFF. The chain uses TRBV7-6 and TRBJ2-2; 7 nucleotides agree with TRBD2. Germline V gene lookup returns CDR1 SGHVS and CDR2 FNYEAQ. V was pared by 1 base and J by 2 bases, with 4 bases of the junction left unmatched. This CDR3 spans 16 amino acids.

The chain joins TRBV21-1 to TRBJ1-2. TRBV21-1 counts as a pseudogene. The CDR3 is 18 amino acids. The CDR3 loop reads CASSTHKAGVLTNYGYTF. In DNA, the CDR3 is TGTGCCAGCAGCACTCATAAGGCGGGAGTACTAACTAACTATGGCTACACCTTC.

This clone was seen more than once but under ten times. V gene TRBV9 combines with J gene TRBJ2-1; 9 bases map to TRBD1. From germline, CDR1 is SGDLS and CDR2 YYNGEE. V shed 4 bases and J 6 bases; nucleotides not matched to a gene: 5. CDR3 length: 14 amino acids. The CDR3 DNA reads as TGTGCCAGCAGCACACGGGGACAGGGCAATGAGCAGTTCTTC. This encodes CASSTRGQGNEQFF.

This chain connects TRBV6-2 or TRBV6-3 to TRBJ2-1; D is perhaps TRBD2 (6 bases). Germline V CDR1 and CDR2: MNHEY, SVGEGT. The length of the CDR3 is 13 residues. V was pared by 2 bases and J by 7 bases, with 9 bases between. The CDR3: CASSYDSGNEQFF. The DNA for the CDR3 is TGTGCCAGCAGTTACGATAGCGGTAATGAGCAGTTCTTC.

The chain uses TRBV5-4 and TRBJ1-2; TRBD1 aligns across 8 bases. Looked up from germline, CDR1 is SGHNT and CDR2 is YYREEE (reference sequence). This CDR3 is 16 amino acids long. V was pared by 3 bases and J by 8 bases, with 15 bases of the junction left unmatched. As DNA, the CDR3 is TGTGCCAGCAGCTCCCCTATACCGACAGGGGTCGACGGCTACACCTTC. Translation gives CASSSPIPTGVDGYTF.

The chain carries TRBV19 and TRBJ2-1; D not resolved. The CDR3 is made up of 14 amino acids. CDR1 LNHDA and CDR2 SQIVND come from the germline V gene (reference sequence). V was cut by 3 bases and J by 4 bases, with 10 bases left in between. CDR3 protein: CASSIGPVYNEQFF. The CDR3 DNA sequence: TGTGCCAGTAGTATTGGGCCGGTGTACAATGAGCAGTTCTTC.

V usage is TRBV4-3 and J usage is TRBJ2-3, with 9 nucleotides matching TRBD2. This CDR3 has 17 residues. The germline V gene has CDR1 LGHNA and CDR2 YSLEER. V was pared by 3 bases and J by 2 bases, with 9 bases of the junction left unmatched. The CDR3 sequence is CASSHSRGGGATDTQYF. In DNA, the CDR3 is TGCGCCAGCAGCCACTCACGAGGCGGGGGGGCCACAGATACGCAGTATTTT.

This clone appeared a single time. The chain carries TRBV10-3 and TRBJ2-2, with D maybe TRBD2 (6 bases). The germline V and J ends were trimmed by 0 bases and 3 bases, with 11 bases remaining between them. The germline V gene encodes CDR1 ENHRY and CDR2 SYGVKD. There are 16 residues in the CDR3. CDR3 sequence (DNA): TGTGCCATCAGTGAGTCGGGAGGACTTGACACCGGGGAGCTGTTTTTT. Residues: CAISESGGLDTGELFF.

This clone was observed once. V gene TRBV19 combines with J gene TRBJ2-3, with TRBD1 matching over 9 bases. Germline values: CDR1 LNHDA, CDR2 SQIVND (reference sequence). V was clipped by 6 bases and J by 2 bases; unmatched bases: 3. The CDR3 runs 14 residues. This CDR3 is CASRGQGPTDTQYF. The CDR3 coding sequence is TGTGCCAGTAGGGGACAGGGACCCACAGATACGCAGTATTTT.

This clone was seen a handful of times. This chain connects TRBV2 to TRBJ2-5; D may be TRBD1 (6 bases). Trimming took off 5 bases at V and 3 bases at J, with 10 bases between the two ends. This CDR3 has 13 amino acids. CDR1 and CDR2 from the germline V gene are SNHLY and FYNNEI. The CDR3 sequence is CASSQGPKETQYF. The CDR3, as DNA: TGTGCCAGCAGTCAGGGGCCGAAAGAGACCCAGTACTTC.